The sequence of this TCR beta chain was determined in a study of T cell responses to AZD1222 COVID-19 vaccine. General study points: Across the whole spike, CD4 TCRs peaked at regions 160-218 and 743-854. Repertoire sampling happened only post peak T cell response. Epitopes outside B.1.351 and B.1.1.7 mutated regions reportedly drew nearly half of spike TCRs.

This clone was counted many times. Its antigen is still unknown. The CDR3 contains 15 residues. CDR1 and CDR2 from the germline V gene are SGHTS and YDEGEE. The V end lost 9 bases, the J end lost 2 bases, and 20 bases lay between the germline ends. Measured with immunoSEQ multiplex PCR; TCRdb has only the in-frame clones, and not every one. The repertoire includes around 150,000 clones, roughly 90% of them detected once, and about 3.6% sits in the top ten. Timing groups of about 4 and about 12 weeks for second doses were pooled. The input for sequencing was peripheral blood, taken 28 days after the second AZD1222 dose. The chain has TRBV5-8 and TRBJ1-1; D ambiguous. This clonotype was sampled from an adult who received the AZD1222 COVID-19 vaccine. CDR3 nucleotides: TGTGCCACAAAAGGGCGAAACGCCTTAAACACTGAAGCTTTCTTT. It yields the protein CATKGRNALNTEAFF.